The 13 T cell receptor beta chains below all came from one sample that was sequenced in a study of low-dose radiotherapy and immunotherapy resistance in tumors. Using a constant-region primer together with a V-primer adapter, TCRs were subjected to around 20 PCR cycles of amplification. TCRdb redid the calling of the reads with MiXCR, one entry per CDR3 protein. The sample lists about 50,000 distinct CDR3 sequences, approximately 10% occurring once. Time point reported: before trial treatment. The sample in question was PBMCs, obtained before treatment. These receptors all stem from a female donor with ovarian cancer.

This clonotype was detected many times. The rearrangement links TRBV28 to TRBJ2-1; no reliable D call. This CDR3 has 13 residues. Trimming cost V 0 bases and J 4 bases, with 4 bases left between them. CDR1 MDHEN and CDR2 SYDVKM come from the germline V gene. The CDR3 DNA reads TGTGCCAGCAGTTTATGGGGGTACAATGAGCAGTTCTTC. This translates into CASSLWGYNEQFF.

This clonotype showed up many times. The CDR3 spells CASSLVDTQYF. The DNA of the CDR3 is TGTGCCAGCAGCTTAGTAGATACGCAGTATTTT. The chain is built from TRBV11-2 and TRBJ2-3; unclear D gene. Germline CDR1 is SGHAT and CDR2 is FQNNGV. Trimming pared 1 base from V and 5 bases from J, leaving 1 base between. The length of the CDR3 is 11 residues. The whole variable domain, filled in from reference TRBV11-2 and TRBJ2-3, reads EAGVAQSPRYKIIEKRQSVAFWCNPISGHATLYWYQQILGQGPKLLIQFQNNGVVDDSQLPKDRFSAERLKGVDSTLKIQPAKLEDSAVYLCASSLVDTQYFGPGTRLTVL.

This clonotype was counted at least ten times. The chain has TRBV5-1 and TRBJ2-6; TRBD2 might be the D (5 bases). The V end was cut by 4 bases, the J end by 0 bases, with 20 bases between. Germline V lookup: CDR1 SGHRS, CDR2 YFSETQ. The CDR3 is 19 residues long. CDR3 residues: CASSPRGPERGSGANVLTF. CDR3 sequence (DNA): TGCGCCAGCAGCCCTCGAGGCCCTGAACGGGGCTCTGGGGCCAACGTCCTGACTTTC.

This clonotype was detected ten times or more. This chain uses TRBV18 with TRBJ2-2; unclear D gene. CDR3 length: 13 residues. The ends were cut back, 0 bases at V and 2 bases at J, with 1 base in the middle. Germline CDR1 KGHSH, CDR2 LQKENI. The CDR3: CASSPPNTGELFF. Here the CDR3 DNA reads TGTGCCAGCTCACCACCAAACACCGGGGAGCTGTTTTTT.

This clonotype was recorded at least ten times. V gene TRBV19 combines with J gene TRBJ2-2; no clear D gene. This CDR3 has 14 residues. Trimming cost V 5 bases and J 5 bases, with 12 bases left between them. Germline-derived CDR1 and CDR2 are LNHDA and SQIVND (reference sequence). The CDR3 DNA is TGTGCCAGTAGTCCCGGACGGACGACCGGGGAGCTGTTTTTT. Its protein is CASSPGRTTGELFF.

V is TRBV28 and J is TRBJ2-5; D is uncertain. Germline-derived CDR1 and CDR2 are MDHEN and SYDVKM. The CDR3 runs to 15 residues. V lost 5 bases and J lost 4, with 17 bases in between. DNA of the CDR3: TGTGCCAGCAGTCCCTCGGCCAAGTCGGGAGAGACCCAGTACTTC. It is translated as CASSPSAKSGETQYF. Full variable domain (rest looked up from reference TRBV28 and TRBJ2-5): DVKVTQSSRYLVKRTGEKVFLECVQDMDHENMFWYRQDPGLGLRLIYFSYDVKMKEKGDIPEGYSVSREKKERFSLILESASTNQTSMYLCASSPSAKSGETQYFGPGTRLLVL.

This clonotype has a count of ten or more. The CDR3 reads CASSLAAGIGELFF. CDR3 sequence (DNA): TGTGCCAGCAGCCTCGCCGCAGGGATCGGGGAGCTGTTTTTT. V gene TRBV3-1 combines with J gene TRBJ2-2, with D tentatively TRBD1 (5 bases). Trimming removed 4 bases at V and 7 bases at J, with 13 bases between. Germline CDR1 is LGHDT and CDR2 is YNNKEL (reference sequence). CDR3 size: 14 residues.

This clonotype has at least ten counts. This rearrangement joins TRBV30 to TRBJ1-5; D is unresolved. Germline CDR1 reads GTSNPN; CDR2 reads SVGIG (reference sequence). This CDR3 has 13 residues. V gave up 3 bases and J gave up 3 bases, with 9 bases separating them. CDR3 in amino acids: CAWSTQDNQPQHF. The CDR3 bases are TGTGCCTGGAGCACCCAGGACAATCAGCCCCAGCATTTT.

The CDR3 spells CASSEGVSDDEQYF. CDR3 nucleotide sequence: TGTGCCAGCAGTGAAGGGGTGAGTGACGACGAGCAGTACTTC. The chain combines TRBV2 with TRBJ2-7, with D uncertain. V was clipped by 1 base and J by 5 bases, with 12 bases between them. The germline gives CDR1 SNHLY, CDR2 FYNNEI. The length of the CDR3 is 14 residues.

This clonotype was counted many times. The chain couples TRBV7-2 to TRBJ2-3, with 8 bases lining up with TRBD1. The trim removed 1 base at V and 4 bases at J, leaving 4 bases unmatched. The germline V gene has CDR1 SGHTA and CDR2 FQGNSA. This CDR3 is built from 15 residues. CDR3 DNA sequence: TGTGCCAGCAGCTTAGACGGACAGGGCCCAGATACGCAGTATTTT. It yields the protein CASSLDGQGPDTQYF. Full variable domain (rest looked up from reference TRBV7-2 and TRBJ2-3): GAGVSQSPSNKVTEKGKDVELRCDPISGHTALYWYRQSLGQGLEFLIYFQGNSAPDKSGLPSDRFSAERTGGSVSTLTIQRTQQEDSAVYLCASSLDGQGPDTQYFGPGTRLTVL.

This clonotype was seen many times. The gene calls are TRBV28 and TRBJ2-7; D remains unclear. Trimming removed 2 bases from V and 5 bases from J, with 7 bases in between. The germline V gene has CDR1 MDHEN and CDR2 SYDVKM. The CDR3 spans 12 residues. The CDR3 loop reads CASSLGRDEQYF. The CDR3 DNA is TGTGCCAGCAGTTTAGGTAGGGACGAGCAGTACTTC.

The chain is built from TRBV20-1 and TRBJ2-3; D perhaps matches TRBD1 (6 bases). Germline CDR1 is DFQATT and CDR2 is SNEGSKA (reference sequence). Trimming removed 6 bases from V and 8 bases from J, with 24 bases in between. There are 15 residues in the CDR3. CDR3 nucleotides: TGCAGTGCAACAGGTGACAGGCCCCCTTTGGGTACGCAGTATTTT. Encoded protein: CSATGDRPPLGTQYF.

This clonotype was observed at least ten times. The CDR3 DNA reads TGTGCCAGCAGTTTTAACGGGGACTCCTACGAGCAGTACTTC. Translating gives CASSFNGDSYEQYF. This rearrangement joins TRBV27 to TRBJ2-7; the D gene is possibly TRBD2 (5 bases). Looked up from germline, CDR1 is MNHEY and CDR2 is SMNVEV (reference sequence). The CDR3 extends over 14 amino acids. V shed 3 bases and J shed 0 bases, with 9 bases lying between them.